Included here is one T cell receptor beta chain sequence, with context. Its antigen is still unknown. Per-nucleotide qualities are absent, and no much larger clonotype sits a single base away. V lost 0 bases and J lost 0 bases, and the count of bases not matched to a germline gene is 9. CDR1 is given as SGHRS and CDR2 as YFSETQ, both from the germline V gene. The CDR3 runs 18 amino acids, cysteine and phenylalanine included. The CDR3 DNA has 54 bases and is translated from base 1. To demonstrate the VDJtools post-analysis software, the study profiled TCR beta repertoires from the peripheral blood of about a dozen young patients with multiple sclerosis. The multiple sclerosis patients were children and adolescents ranging in age from 6 to 15 years. This entry comes from a study of post-analysis software for immune sequencing data (dated by TCRdb to 2014 to 2015). For the study in its entirety: The recorded disease courses included relapsing-remitting, secondary progressive and progressive-relapsing multiple sclerosis, and some patients had no subtype annotation. The patient repertoires were compared against about 10 previously published healthy control repertoires obtained from donors aged roughly 6 to 26 years. A subset of samples was prepared in parallel using single-end sample barcoding, then pooled and co-amplified after Illumina adapter ligation. General findings and caveats noted by the study authors: Compared with controls, multiple sclerosis patients had significantly lower normalized Chao1 diversity, a finding suggesting substantial peripheral T-cell clonal expansion. The control group was slightly older than the multiple sclerosis patient group. Patients showed significantly higher frequencies than controls for roughly five TRBV segments, among them TRBV5-6, TRBV5-1 and TRBV20-1. Strong co-clustering of samples prepared in the same batch was shown by direct clustering with F measure, prompting a batch-effect correction.

The method was PCR. TCRdb lists the instrument as Illumina HiSeq 2500. To reduce PCR and sequencing biases, unique molecular identifiers were built into the TCR beta cDNA libraries. About 500,000 cDNA molecules were obtained per 1 to 10 million input T cells, so each molecule approximated one T cell. Patient libraries were prepared and sequenced with the same protocol used for the earlier healthy control dataset. Within a given batch, samples were prepared together, multiplexed and sequenced on the same HiSeq lane. For the original study's pipeline: MIGEC was used to process the raw barcoded reads, and molecular identifier groups with only a single read were discarded before consensus assembly and CDR3 extraction. VDJtools was used for post-analysis of the clonotype tables, with diversity normalized by down-sampling every dataset to the smallest sample size. To correct batch-related cross-sample contamination, repertoire overlap clustering matched CDR3 amino acid sequences but not nucleotide sequences. Through fastp at Q25 and MiXCR, TCRdb rebuilt clones from the public reads, retaining in-frame beta chains. Entries are consolidated by CDR3 protein sequence, retaining the most common genes and DNA. These V and J calls are TCRdb output, not the study's own analysis. Recorded for this sample are about 540,000 distinct CDR3 sequences; roughly 34% of them occurred a single time. The ten largest clones represent 4.5% to 7.5% of the sample.

Sequencing was done on a sample of blood. The chain uses TRBV5-1 and TRBJ2-3; TRBD2 fits 8 bases in the junction. This clonotype originated in a girl aged 2-17 years with multiple sclerosis. The DNA is TGCGCCAGCAGCTTGGGAAGAACGGCGGGGGGAAGCACAGATACGCAGTATTTT. This codes for CASSLGRTAGGSTDTQYF.